Following are 24 T cell receptor beta chains from one sample sequenced in a study of blood T cell repertoires in COVID-19. The protocol was immunoSEQ multiplex PCR, while the TCRdb copy is restricted to in-frame clones and leaves out a portion. The sample gives 90,000 to 120,000 clones, about 89% of which show up once; 4.5% to 5% is in the top ten. The specimen was peripheral blood. The receptors were gathered from a man aged 35-49 years with active or convalescent COVID-19.

V usage is TRBV7-3 and J usage is TRBJ2-7; 9 positions agree with TRBD2. CDR1 SGHTA and CDR2 FQGTGA come from the germline V gene. CDR3 length: 15 amino acids. V lost 3 bases, J lost 3 bases, and 6 bases stayed unmatched. The CDR3: CASSFGSGSFYEQYF. CDR3 DNA sequence: TGTGCCAGCAGCTTCGGTAGCGGGAGTTTCTACGAGCAGTACTTC.

This clone was observed once. V usage is TRBV28 and J usage is TRBJ1-1; the D is unclear. The V gene's germline CDR1 is MDHEN and CDR2 SYDVKM. This CDR3 comprises 13 residues. V was clipped by 7 bases and J by 5 bases, with 14 bases between them. The CDR3 loop reads CASIGLPETEAFF. The CDR3 DNA follows: TGTGCCAGCATAGGCCTTCCGGAGACTGAAGCTTTCTTT.

The rearrangement uses TRBV28 and TRBJ1-2; D remains ambiguous. Germline lookup yields CDR1 MDHEN and CDR2 SYDVKM. V was clipped by 10 bases and J by 5 bases, with 11 bases between them. This CDR3 has 11 residues. The DNA for the CDR3 is TGTGCCATCAACTCGGGGTATGGCTACACCTTC. It yields the protein CAINSGYGYTF.

V usage is TRBV14 and J usage is TRBJ1-1, with 10 bases aligning to TRBD1. The germline gives CDR1 SGHDN, CDR2 FVKESK. J lost 5 bases, V lost 4 bases, and 1 base had no gene match. The CDR3 has 13 amino acids. The CDR3 DNA follows: TGTGCCAGCAGCCTGGACAGGGGGACTGAAGCTTTCTTT. Translating it yields CASSLDRGTEAFF.

The rearrangement links TRBV28 to TRBJ2-7, with D perhaps TRBD1 (5 bases). The length of the CDR3 is 13 residues. V was shortened by 5 bases and J by 6 bases, with 14 bases between the two germline ends. The germline CDR1 and CDR2 sequences are MDHEN and SYDVKM. CDR3 nucleotide sequence: TGTGCCAGCAGTATAGGACACCTCTCCGAGCAGTACTTC. Protein: CASSIGHLSEQYF.

V gene TRBV5-1 combines with J gene TRBJ2-5; 10 nucleotides agree with TRBD2. The germline V gene encodes CDR1 SGHRS and CDR2 YFSETQ. The V gene end was trimmed by 4 bases and the J gene end by 5 bases; junction bases not matched to a gene: 8. There are 15 residues in the CDR3. CDR3 sequence: CASSPMIAGGETQYF. For the CDR3, the DNA is TGCGCCAGCAGCCCCATGATAGCGGGAGGTGAGACCCAGTACTTC. The whole variable domain, filled in from reference TRBV5-1 and TRBJ2-5, reads KAGVTQTPRYLIKTRGQQVTLSCSPISGHRSVSWYQQTPGQGLQFLFEYFSETQRNKGNFPGRFSGRQFSNSRSEMNVSTLELGDSALYLCASSPMIAGGETQYFGPGTRLLVL.

The chain links TRBV24-1 to TRBJ1-3, with D maybe TRBD1 (5 bases). The germline V gene has CDR1 KGHDR and CDR2 SFDVKD. The CDR3 length is 17 residues. Trimming cost V 2 bases and J 2 bases, with 15 bases left between them. The CDR3 protein is CATSDSSARGAGNTIYF. The CDR3, as DNA: TGTGCCACCAGTGATTCCTCCGCCCGGGGGGCTGGAAACACCATATATTTT.

V usage is TRBV4-1 and J usage is TRBJ2-2, with a possible D match to TRBD1 (5 bases). The V gene lost 3 bases and the J gene lost 4 bases, with 15 bases spanning the gap. The germline gives CDR1 MGHRA, CDR2 YSYEKL. The CDR3 has 16 residues. The CDR3 coding sequence is TGCGCCAGCAGCCACCCCGCAGGGTTTGGCACCGGGGAGCTGTTTTTT. Translated, it gives CASSHPAGFGTGELFF.

The chain combines TRBV7-9 with TRBJ2-1; possible D gene TRBD2, 5 bases. The CDR3 loop spans 12 amino acids. Germline V gene data show CDR1 as SEHNR and CDR2 as FQNEAQ (reference sequence). V was pared by 4 bases and J by 10 bases, with 11 bases between. This CDR3 reads CASSSGIWEQFF. In DNA form, the CDR3 reads TGTGCCAGCAGCTCGGGGATCTGGGAGCAGTTCTTC.

This chain links TRBV11-1 with TRBJ2-7; D perhaps matches TRBD1 (6 bases). V gave up 5 bases and J gave up 3 bases, with 17 bases separating them. CDR3 size: 15 residues. CDR1 is SGHAT and CDR2 is FQDESV in the germline V gene (reference sequence). CDR3 region: CASSPGLDSFYEQYF. The CDR3, as DNA: TGTGCCAGCAGCCCAGGCCTGGACAGCTTCTACGAGCAGTACTTC.

The rearrangement links TRBV6-2 or TRBV6-3 to TRBJ1-2; weak D call: TRBD1 (6 bases). This CDR3 comprises 15 residues. The V gene's germline CDR1 is MNHEY and CDR2 SVGEGT. Trimming cost V 4 bases and J 4 bases, with 16 bases left between them. This CDR3 is CASSFPQGRGYGYTF. For the CDR3, the DNA is TGTGCCAGCAGTTTCCCCCAGGGGCGCGGCTATGGCTACACCTTC.

V gene TRBV12-5 combines with J gene TRBJ2-7; TRBD2 agrees at 11 bases. The CDR3 consists of 16 residues. Trimming cost V 0 bases and J 2 bases; bases outside gene matches: 3. Germline loops: CDR1 LGHNT, CDR2 FRNRAP. The CDR3 is CASGLVKLAGAYEQYF. Written as DNA, the CDR3 is TGTGCTAGTGGTTTGGTAAAACTAGCGGGAGCCTACGAGCAGTACTTC.

The rearrangement joins TRBV4-3 to TRBJ1-2; 7 positions match TRBD1. The germline gives CDR1 LGHNA, CDR2 YSLEER. The J segment lost 2 bases and the V segment lost 2 bases, leaving 5 bases of the junction unmatched. The CDR3 length is 15 residues. The CDR3 DNA follows: TGCGCCAGCAGCCAAAGAACGACAGGGAACTATGGCTACACCTTC. Amino acids: CASSQRTTGNYGYTF.

The chain joins TRBV6-5 to TRBJ2-1; 11 bases match TRBD1. The germline gives CDR1 MNHEY, CDR2 SVGAGI. The CDR3 consists of 15 residues. V lost 6 bases and J lost 5; bases outside the gene matches: 6. CDR3 loop: CASRAGTGGDNEQFF. CDR3 in DNA: TGTGCCAGCAGGGCCGGGACAGGGGGAGACAATGAGCAGTTCTTC.

V usage is TRBV10-3 and J usage is TRBJ2-7; D is possibly TRBD2 (5 bases). CDR1 is ENHRY, CDR2 SYGVKD, per germline. The CDR3 loop spans 14 amino acids. Trimming removed 0 bases from V and 9 bases from J, with 15 bases in between. This CDR3 reads CAISESEVKGGQYF. CDR3 nucleotide sequence: TGTGCCATCAGTGAGTCGGAGGTGAAGGGCGGGCAGTACTTC.

V usage is TRBV7-8 and J usage is TRBJ1-5, with 7 bases fitting TRBD1. CDR1 and CDR2 from the germline V gene are SGHVS and FQNEAQ. Trimming removed 4 bases from V and 5 bases from J; junction bases left unmatched: 5. This CDR3 contains 14 residues. The CDR3 sequence is CASSSGQVDQPQHF. The CDR3 DNA reads TGTGCCAGCAGCTCCGGACAGGTTGATCAGCCCCAGCATTTT.

The chain carries TRBV7-9 and TRBJ1-2; 7 nucleotides align to TRBD1. This CDR3 has 14 residues. Per germline, CDR1 SEHNR and CDR2 FQNEAQ (reference sequence). V dropped 1 base and J dropped 5; count of bases not matched to a gene: 4. Here the CDR3 reads CASSLGTGSYGYTF. In DNA form, the CDR3 reads TGTGCCAGCAGCTTAGGGACAGGCTCGTATGGCTACACCTTC.

The chain employs TRBV6-5 and TRBJ1-1; no clear D. V dropped 5 bases and J dropped 1 base, with 8 bases sitting between them. CDR1 is MNHEY and CDR2 is SVGAGI in the germline V gene. CDR3 size: 13 residues. CDR3 amino acids: CASSLRWNTEAFF. For the CDR3, the DNA is TGTGCCAGCAGTCTGAGGTGGAACACTGAAGCTTTCTTT.

CDR3 in DNA: TGTGCCAGCAGCTTAACAGGGGGCGCGAATGGCTACACCTTC. It yields the protein CASSLTGGANGYTF. J is TRBJ1-2 and V is TRBV7-6, with 9 nucleotides matching TRBD1. CDR1 is SGHVS, CDR2 FNYEAQ, per germline. J gave up 6 bases and V 2 bases, and 4 bases lay outside the gene matches. This CDR3 region has 14 residues.

The gene calls are TRBV30 and TRBJ2-7, with 7 bases that match TRBD2. The CDR3 is 14 amino acids. V lost 2 bases, J lost 6 bases, and 10 bases stayed unmatched. Germline V gene sequence: CDR1 GTSNPN, CDR2 SVGIG (reference sequence). The CDR3 loop reads CAWSRGRSPTEQYF. The DNA of the CDR3 is TGTGCCTGGAGTCGCGGGAGAAGTCCCACCGAGCAGTACTTC.

This clone turned up a few times. This sample also contains other DNA sequences that code for the same CDR3. V is TRBV7-2 and J is TRBJ2-3; perhaps TRBD1 as D (6 bases). CDR3 length equals 14 residues. Trimming shortened V by 5 bases and J by 1 base, and 10 bases separated the two germline ends. Germline V gene lookup returns CDR1 SGHTA and CDR2 FQGNSA. CDR3 region: CASSPRQGTDTQYF. The CDR3 nucleotides read TGTGCCAGCAGCCCCCGACAGGGCACAGATACGCAGTATTTT.

The gene calls are TRBV28 and TRBJ2-7; D is uncertain. The CDR3 runs 12 residues. The V end lost 6 bases, the J end lost 3 bases, and 9 bases lay between the germline ends. CDR1 is MDHEN, CDR2 SYDVKM, per germline. The chain's CDR3 is CASRPNGYEQYF. The DNA of the CDR3 is TGTGCCAGCAGACCGAACGGCTACGAGCAGTACTTC.

In DNA form, the CDR3 reads TGTGCCAGCAGTACCTCCGGGACAGGGTATTTTGGCTACACCTTC. It codes for CASSTSGTGYFGYTF. The rearrangement uses TRBV6-5 and TRBJ1-2; 9 nucleotides line up with TRBD1. The CDR3 runs to 15 residues. Germline lookup yields CDR1 MNHEY and CDR2 SVGAGI. With 5 bases clipped from V and 7 bases from J, the junction kept 11 bases outside the gene matches.

The DNA of the CDR3 is TGTGCCATCAGTGAGAGGAACGCGGAGCCCCAGCATTTT. Residues: CAISERNAEPQHF. The chain combines TRBV10-3 with TRBJ1-5; no reliable D call. V shed 2 bases and J shed 8 bases, with 10 bases lying between them. The CDR3 has 13 amino acids. Per germline, CDR1 ENHRY and CDR2 SYGVKD.